Reported below is one T cell receptor (beta chain). This clone showed up just once. Its target antigen remains unknown. Base-call qualities are not available, and no considerably larger clone is one nucleotide away. The record originates from a study of blood T cell repertoires in COVID-19 (TCRdb year 2020). With regard to the full study: The collaborator samples originated in the United States, Italy and Spain and spanned the acute and convalescent phases of COVID-19. The prospective study material was composed of cDNA or gDNA derived from T cells, B-cell-depleted T cells, or PBMCs. Deeply sampled blood TCRbeta repertoires from subjects exposed to, actively infected with, or recovered from COVID-19 were included in the dataset. A freely available public database, intended as a resource for researchers studying the immune response to SARS-CoV-2, is where the repertoires were released. Samples came from the ongoing ImmuneRACE study (first 160 participants) plus 1,254 subjects from 6 global collaborators. Sample metadata almost always included a de-identified subject ID, COVID-19 status, age in years and sex. Where available, HLA class I and class II types were taken from metadata supplied by the sample provider and were not determined by assay-based typing. General study outcomes and caveats: The quantity of clinical and demographic metadata differed by source and by participant and was supplied without curation.

TCRbeta CDR3 regions were amplified from genomic DNA by means of the immunoSEQ Assay, a bias-controlled multiplex PCR. On the study's bioinformatics: The number of nucleated cells in each sample was estimated by amplification of reference gene primers within the assay. Sequence reads were collapsed and filtered to measure the absolute abundance of every unique TCRbeta CDR3 rearrangement. For each sample, productive Simpson clonality was calculated as the square root of Simpson's diversity index across productive rearrangements. As stored in TCRdb, this immuneACCESS dataset retains in-frame rearrangements with V and J assigned. A fraction of the clones does not appear; measured against another copy, unresolved V genes explain less than half of the discrepancy, and the remainder lacks a known reason. The V and J calls and clone size were taken over from that table, and D and trimming were inferred from the DNA. This sample has around 140,000 clones in its table, and around 84% of those were observed once. The ten largest clones take up more than 2% of the sample.

Counted from cysteine to phenylalanine, this CDR3 has 13 amino acids. CDR3 DNA is the only sequence kept; it has 39 bases, read in frame from the first base. The germline V gene encodes CDR1 SGHTA and CDR2 FQGNSA. V lost 3 bases and J lost 7 bases; the stretch between them is 10 bases long. Enrolling through a virtual design, the prospective study's participants ranged in age from roughly 18 to 90 years and lived across 24 United States geographic areas. In the prospective study, participants were assigned to cohorts based on the clinical history participants reported in a screening survey and a study questionnaire. In the prospective study, whole blood, serum and a nasopharyngeal or oropharyngeal swab were collected from each participant by mobile phlebotomists. Additional blood draws and questionnaires over an approximately 2-month period could optionally be provided by prospective study participants. Blood samples from the prospective study were shipped frozen or at room temperature prior to DNA extraction.

This receptor was taken from a man aged 40-49 years with acute COVID-19. The chain is encoded by TRBV7-2 joined to TRBJ2-1; the D region possibly corresponds to TRBD2 (5 bases align). The sequencing input was PBMCs or T cells enriched from blood (not recorded which). The DNA is as follows: TGTGCCAGCAGCTTTCTTCGGGAAAATGAGCAGTTCTTC. Translated, it gives CASSFLRENEQFF.